The 21 T cell receptor beta chains below all came from one sample that was sequenced in a study of blood T cell repertoires in COVID-19. Profiled with immunoSEQ multiplex PCR; TCRdb holds only in-frame clones, not every one. Among hundreds of thousands of clones, less than 90% were seen once, and the ten largest hold roughly 8%. The sequenced sample consisted of peripheral blood. The receptors here all came from a woman aged 45-65 years with COVID-19, enrolled during active disease.

In the case of this clone: Other DNA sequences within the sample encode an identical CDR3. The CDR3 is CASSLTENTEAFF. The CDR3 coding sequence is TGTGCCAGCAGTCTGACAGAGAACACTGAAGCTTTCTTT. The chain couples TRBV12-3 or TRBV12-4 to TRBJ1-1; the D gene is possibly TRBD1 (5 bases). This CDR3 has 13 residues. Trimming removed 5 bases from V and 1 base from J, with 8 bases in between.

V gene TRBV6-2 or TRBV6-3 combines with J gene TRBJ1-2; D call uncertain. V gave up 0 bases and J gave up 4 bases, with 6 bases separating them. Germline loops: CDR1 MNHEY, CDR2 SVGEGT. CDR3 length: 13 residues. CDR3 nucleotide sequence: TGTGCCAGCAGTTACTCGAAGCTCTATGGCTACACCTTC. Translation: CASSYSKLYGYTF.

The chain has TRBV5-6 and TRBJ1-4; no reliable D call. Germline loops: CDR1 SGHDT, CDR2 YYEEEE. CDR3 length: 14 residues. The V end was cut by 2 bases, the J end by 0 bases, with 5 bases between. For the CDR3, the DNA is TGTGCCAGCAGCTTTGAGGCAACTAATGAAAAACTGTTTTTT. Amino acid sequence: CASSFEATNEKLFF.

The rearrangement joins TRBV5-1 to TRBJ1-4; D gene ambiguous. Looked up from germline, CDR1 is SGHRS and CDR2 is YFSETQ. V lost 0 bases to trimming and J lost 8 bases, with 14 bases between them. This CDR3 has 15 amino acids. The DNA for the CDR3 is TGCGCCAGCAGCTTGGCCTTGTCTATCGGGGAAAAACTGTTTTTT. This gives the protein CASSLALSIGEKLFF. Combining the CDR3 with reference TRBV5-1 and TRBJ1-4 gives the whole variable domain KAGVTQTPRYLIKTRGQQVTLSCSPISGHRSVSWYQQTPGQGLQFLFEYFSETQRNKGNFPGRFSGRQFSNSRSEMNVSTLELGDSALYLCASSLALSIGEKLFFGSGTQLSVL.

The chain combines TRBV19 with TRBJ1-3, with 7 positions matching TRBD1. There are 15 residues in the CDR3. Unmatched junction bases numbered 6, after V lost 4 bases and J lost 3 bases. CDR1 and CDR2 from the germline V gene are LNHDA and SQIVND (reference sequence). CDR3 DNA sequence: TGTGCCAGTAGTAAACAGGGGACGAATGGAAACACCATATATTTT. Translation: CASSKQGTNGNTIYF. The entire variable domain, with the rest obtained from reference TRBV19 and TRBJ1-3, is as follows: DGGITQSPKYLFRKEGQNVTLSCEQNLNHDAMYWYRQDPGQGLRLIYYSQIVNDFQKGDIAEGYSVSREKKESFPLTVTSAQKNPTAFYLCASSKQGTNGNTIYFGEGSWLTVV.

V and J are TRBV2 and TRBJ2-3; D is perhaps TRBD1 (5 bases). Trimming took off 2 bases at V and 3 bases at J, with 9 bases between the two ends. From germline, CDR1 is SNHLY and CDR2 FYNNEI. This CDR3 region has 14 residues. Here the CDR3 reads CASSETTGTDTQYF. The CDR3 coding sequence is TGTGCCAGCAGTGAAACCACAGGAACAGATACGCAGTATTTT.

The chain combines TRBV5-6 with TRBJ1-1; D not certain. The length of the CDR3 is 13 residues. V gave up 0 bases and J gave up 0 bases, with 3 bases separating them. Per germline, CDR1 SGHDT and CDR2 YYEEEE. CDR3 DNA: TGTGCCAGCAGCTTGGCAGTGAACACTGAAGCTTTCTTT. It specifies CASSLAVNTEAFF.

V gene TRBV9 combines with J gene TRBJ2-5; D is ambiguous. From germline, CDR1 is SGDLS and CDR2 YYNGEE. Trimming took 4 bases from V and 4 from J, leaving 11 bases between them. There are 13 residues in the CDR3. The CDR3 is CASSPQLVETQYF. CDR3 nucleotide sequence: TGTGCCAGCAGCCCACAGTTAGTAGAGACCCAGTACTTC.

This chain joins TRBV20-1 and TRBJ1-3; D unclear. V lost 3 bases and J 9 bases, leaving 9 bases between the germline ends. CDR3 length equals 11 residues. Germline V gene data show CDR1 as DFQATT and CDR2 as SNEGSKA (reference sequence). The CDR3 DNA sequence: TGCAGTGCTAGTGGTCCCGGCACCATATATTTT. Translation: CSASGPGTIYF.

V gene TRBV2 combines with J gene TRBJ2-1; a weak D match, TRBD1 (5 bases). CDR1 and CDR2 (germline): SNHLY, FYNNEI. The ends were cut back, 3 bases at V and 8 bases at J, with 14 bases in the middle. This CDR3 has 14 residues. CDR3 in amino acids: CASSDRVGHDEQFF. The CDR3 bases are TGTGCCAGCAGTGACAGGGTGGGCCACGATGAGCAGTTCTTC. Supplemented by reference TRBV2 and TRBJ2-1, the full variable domain reads EPEVTQTPSHQVTQMGQEVILRCVPISNHLYFYWYRQILGQKVEFLVSFYNNEISEKSEIFDDQFSVERPDGSNFTLKIRSTKLEDSAMYFCASSDRVGHDEQFFGPGTRLTVL.

This clone appeared once. V and J are TRBV27 and TRBJ2-3; TRBD2 matches at 9 bases. Per germline, CDR1 MNHEY and CDR2 SMNVEV (reference sequence). The trim removed 7 bases at V and 6 bases at J, leaving 11 bases unmatched. The CDR3 sequence is 15 residues long. CDR3 bases: TGTGCCAGCACCGGATGGGGCGGGGGGGCCGATACGCAGTATTTT. As protein: CASTGWGGGADTQYF.

The chain couples TRBV12-3 or TRBV12-4 to TRBJ1-1; D not resolved. The CDR3 is 13 residues long. V dropped 6 bases and J dropped 3 bases, with 11 bases sitting between them. The CDR3, as DNA: TGTGCCAGCAGCTTGTCGGGTTACACTGAAGCTTTCTTT. Protein: CASSLSGYTEAFF.

V is TRBV7-3 and J is TRBJ2-1; the match to TRBD2 covers 8 bases. The CDR3 length is 16 residues. In germline, CDR1 is SGHTA, CDR2 FQGTGA. Trimming removed 5 bases from V and 7 bases from J; junction bases left unmatched: 13. Here the CDR3 DNA reads TGTGCCAGCAGCGCACAACCGGGACTAGGCTTGAATGAGCAGTTCTTC. Its protein is CASSAQPGLGLNEQFF.

The chain joins TRBV7-9 to TRBJ2-7, with 8 nucleotides matching TRBD1. Germline lookup yields CDR1 SEHNR and CDR2 FQNEAQ (reference sequence). V lost 5 bases and J lost 5; bases outside the gene matches: 5. The CDR3 is 13 residues long. The CDR3 region is CASSPEDRDEQYF. In DNA form, the CDR3 reads TGTGCCAGCAGCCCAGAGGACAGGGACGAGCAGTACTTC.

V usage is TRBV5-1 and J usage is TRBJ2-3; 7 bases fit TRBD1. V lost 0 bases to trimming and J lost 3 bases; unmatched junction nucleotides: 7. Germline V gives CDR1 SGHRS, CDR2 YFSETQ. The CDR3 contains 16 residues. CDR3 coding DNA: TGCGCCAGCAGCTTGGAGGCGAGGGGGCAAACAGATACGCAGTATTTT. Translating it yields CASSLEARGQTDTQYF.

This chain connects TRBV6-2 or TRBV6-3 to TRBJ2-3, with D possibly matching TRBD2 (5 bases). The ends were cut back, 5 bases at V and 0 bases at J, with 18 bases in the middle. The CDR3 covers 17 residues. The germline CDR1 and CDR2 sequences are MNHEY and SVGEGT. CDR3 loop: CASSDPGSPSSTDTQYF. CDR3 coding DNA: TGTGCCAGCAGTGACCCGGGATCTCCCTCGAGCACAGATACGCAGTATTTT.

This chain joins TRBV12-5 and TRBJ2-4; 8 bases are a match to TRBD1. The germline gives CDR1 LGHNT, CDR2 FRNRAP. J was trimmed by 1 base and V by 7 bases; bases with no gene match: 6. The CDR3 loop spans 15 amino acids. The CDR3 DNA sequence: TGTGCTAGTGCACAGGGGGATTTCGCCAAAAACATTCAGTACTTC. Its protein is CASAQGDFAKNIQYF.

The rearrangement uses TRBV19 and TRBJ2-1; TRBD2 matches 9 bases. Germline trimming cut 3 bases from V and 8 bases from J; bases unmatched to any gene: 11. CDR1 is LNHDA and CDR2 is SQIVND in the germline V gene (reference sequence). The CDR3 extends over 16 amino acids. As DNA, the CDR3 is TGTGCCAGTAGTATTGCCCCAGCGGGGGGAACTGATGAGCAGTTCTTC. This sequence encodes CASSIAPAGGTDEQFF.

The chain has TRBV27 and TRBJ1-4, with TRBD1 matching over 8 bases. V lost 4 bases, J lost 8 bases, and 18 bases stayed unmatched. Looked up from germline, CDR1 is MNHEY and CDR2 is SMNVEV (reference sequence). This CDR3 is built from 18 residues. As DNA, the CDR3 is TGTGCCAGCAGTTCGGGACCGGGACAGGTTGGCCATGGAGAAAAACTGTTTTTT. Its protein is CASSSGPGQVGHGEKLFF.

The chain is built from TRBV6-6 and TRBJ1-5; tentative D call: TRBD1 (6 bases). The V gene's germline CDR1 is MNHNY and CDR2 SVGAGI (reference sequence). This CDR3 spans 15 amino acids. Between the trimmed V and J ends, which lost 2 bases and 4 bases, there was a span of 12 bases. CDR3 loop: CASSYPDRRNQPQHF. CDR3 coding DNA: TGTGCCAGCAGTTACCCCGACAGGAGGAATCAGCCCCAGCATTTT.

This clone was picked up a small number of times. The rearrangement joins TRBV19 to TRBJ1-2, with no clear D. This CDR3 is built from 15 residues. V was shortened by 5 bases and J by 8 bases, with 21 bases between the two germline ends. Germline V gene sequence: CDR1 LNHDA, CDR2 SQIVND (reference sequence). Written as DNA, the CDR3 is TGTGCCAGTAGTCGGACGGCTCAAACGAGGGAGGGCTACACCTTC. This translates into CASSRTAQTREGYTF.